This TCR beta chain emerged from a study of tumor-infiltrating lymphocytes in localized non-small cell lung cancer. Study conclusions and caveats: Available tissue quantity limited TCR sequencing to a patient subset.

TCRdb keeps only in-frame clones here, not all; method: immunoSEQ multiplex PCR. The data contain some 17,000 clones, around 81% of them singletons. This clone came up once. The antigen is not known. This sequence was found in a human donor with non-small cell lung cancer. Sequenced input: uninvolved lung tissue not adjacent to the tumor.

The CDR3 DNA follows: TGTGCCAGCAGTTCCCCGGACAGACGCAATGAGCAGTTCTTC. This sequence encodes CASSSPDRRNEQFF. This sequence joins TRBV6-5 and TRBJ2-1; tentative D call: TRBD1 (6 bases). The germline V gene has CDR1 MNHEY and CDR2 SVGAGI. V shed 4 bases and J shed 6 bases, with 13 bases lying between them. This CDR3 contains 14 residues.